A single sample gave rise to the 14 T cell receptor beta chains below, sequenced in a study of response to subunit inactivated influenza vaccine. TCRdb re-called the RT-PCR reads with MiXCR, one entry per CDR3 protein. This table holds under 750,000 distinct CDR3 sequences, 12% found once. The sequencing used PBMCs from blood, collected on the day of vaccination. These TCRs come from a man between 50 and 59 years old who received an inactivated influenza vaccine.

The CDR3 region has the DNA TGTGCCAGCAGCTTAAGGGGGGGCAGCACAAATGAGCAGTTCTTC. It specifies CASSLRGGSTNEQFF. The chain has TRBV7-2 and TRBJ2-1; TRBD2 might be the D (7 bases). CDR1 and CDR2 from the germline V gene are SGHTA and FQGNSA. The CDR3 totals 15 residues. V was shortened by 2 bases and J by 7 bases, with 15 bases between the two germline ends. The whole variable domain, remainder taken from reference TRBV7-2 and TRBJ2-1, is GAGVSQSPSNKVTEKGKDVELRCDPISGHTALYWYRQSLGQGLEFLIYFQGNSAPDKSGLPSDRFSAERTGGSVSTLTIQRTQQEDSAVYLCASSLRGGSTNEQFFGPGTRLTVL.

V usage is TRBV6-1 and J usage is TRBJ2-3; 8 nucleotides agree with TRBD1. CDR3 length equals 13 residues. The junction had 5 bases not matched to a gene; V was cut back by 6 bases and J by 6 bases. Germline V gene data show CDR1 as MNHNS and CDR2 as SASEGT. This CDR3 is CASSPWDRDTQYF. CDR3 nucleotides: TGTGCCAGCAGCCCGTGGGACAGGGATACGCAGTATTTT.

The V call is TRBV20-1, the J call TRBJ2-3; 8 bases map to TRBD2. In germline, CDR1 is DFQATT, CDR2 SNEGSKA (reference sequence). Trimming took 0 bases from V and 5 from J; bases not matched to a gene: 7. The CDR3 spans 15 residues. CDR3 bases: TGCAGTGCTAGAGATGGGGCGGGAGGAATAGATACGCAGTATTTT. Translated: CSARDGAGGIDTQYF.

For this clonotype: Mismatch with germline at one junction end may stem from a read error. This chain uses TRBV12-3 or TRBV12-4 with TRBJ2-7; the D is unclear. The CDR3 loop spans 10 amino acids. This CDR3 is CASSSRREDF. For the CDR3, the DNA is TGTGCCAGCAGTTCCCGACGAGAGGACTTC.

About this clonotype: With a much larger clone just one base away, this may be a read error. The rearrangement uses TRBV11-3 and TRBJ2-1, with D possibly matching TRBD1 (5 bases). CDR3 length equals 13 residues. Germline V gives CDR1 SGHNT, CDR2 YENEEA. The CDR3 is CASSTGPQNEKFF. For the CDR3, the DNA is TGTGCCAGCAGCACAGGCCCTCAGAATGAGAAGTTCTTC.

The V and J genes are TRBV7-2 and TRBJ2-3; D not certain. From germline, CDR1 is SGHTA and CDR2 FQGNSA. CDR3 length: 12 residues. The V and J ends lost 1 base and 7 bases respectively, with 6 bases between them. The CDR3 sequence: CASSLDLNTQYF. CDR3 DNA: TGTGCCAGCAGCTTAGACCTAAATACGCAGTATTTT. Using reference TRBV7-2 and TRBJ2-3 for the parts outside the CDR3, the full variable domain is GAGVSQSPSNKVTEKGKDVELRCDPISGHTALYWYRQSLGQGLEFLIYFQGNSAPDKSGLPSDRFSAERTGGSVSTLTIQRTQQEDSAVYLCASSLDLNTQYFGPGTRLTVL.

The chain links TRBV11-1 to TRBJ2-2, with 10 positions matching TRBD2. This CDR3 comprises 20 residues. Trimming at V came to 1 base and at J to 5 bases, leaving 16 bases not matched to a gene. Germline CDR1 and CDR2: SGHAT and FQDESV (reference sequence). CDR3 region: CASSLGFVWLAGAETGELFF. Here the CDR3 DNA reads TGTGCCAGCAGCTTAGGCTTCGTGTGGCTAGCGGGGGCGGAGACCGGGGAGCTGTTTTTT.

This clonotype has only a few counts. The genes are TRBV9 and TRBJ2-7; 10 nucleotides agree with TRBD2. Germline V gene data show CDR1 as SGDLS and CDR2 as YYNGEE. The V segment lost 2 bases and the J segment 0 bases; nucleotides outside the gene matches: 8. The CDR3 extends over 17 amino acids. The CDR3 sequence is CASSVGSSGRSSYEQYF. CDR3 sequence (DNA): TGTGCCAGCAGCGTGGGAAGTAGCGGGAGGAGCTCCTACGAGCAGTACTTC. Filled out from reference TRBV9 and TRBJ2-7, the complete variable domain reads DSGVTQTPKHLITATGQRVTLRCSPRSGDLSVYWYQQSLDQGLQFLIQYYNGEERAKGNILERFSAQQFPDLHSELNLSSLELGDSALYFCASSVGSSGRSSYEQYFGPGTRLTVT.

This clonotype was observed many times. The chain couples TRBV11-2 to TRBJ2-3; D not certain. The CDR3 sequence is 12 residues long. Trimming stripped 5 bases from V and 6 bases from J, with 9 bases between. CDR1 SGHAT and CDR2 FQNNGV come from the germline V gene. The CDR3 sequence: CASSPGSDTQYF. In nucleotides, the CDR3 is TGTGCCAGCAGCCCAGGTTCTGATACGCAGTATTTT.

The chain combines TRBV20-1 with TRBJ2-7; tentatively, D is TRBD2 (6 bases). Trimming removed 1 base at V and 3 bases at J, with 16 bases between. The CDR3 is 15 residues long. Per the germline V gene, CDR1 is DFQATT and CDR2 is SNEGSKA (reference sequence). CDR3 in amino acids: CSARVKTGVVYEQYF. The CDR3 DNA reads TGCAGTGCTAGAGTGAAAACGGGGGTTGTCTACGAGCAGTACTTC.

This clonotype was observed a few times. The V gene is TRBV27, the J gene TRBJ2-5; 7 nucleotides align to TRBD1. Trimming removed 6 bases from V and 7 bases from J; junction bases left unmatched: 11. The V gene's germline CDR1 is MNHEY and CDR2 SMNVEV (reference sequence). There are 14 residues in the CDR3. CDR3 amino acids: CASSRRGQEWTQYF. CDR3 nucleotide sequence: TGTGCCAGCAGCAGACGAGGACAGGAGTGGACCCAGTACTTC.

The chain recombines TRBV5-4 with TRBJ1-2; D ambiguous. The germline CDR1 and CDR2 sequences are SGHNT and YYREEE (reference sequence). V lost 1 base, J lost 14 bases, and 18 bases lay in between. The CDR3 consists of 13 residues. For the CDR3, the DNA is TGTGCCAGCAGCTTGACCACGGACCTCCGGTATACCTTC. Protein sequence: CASSLTTDLRYTF.

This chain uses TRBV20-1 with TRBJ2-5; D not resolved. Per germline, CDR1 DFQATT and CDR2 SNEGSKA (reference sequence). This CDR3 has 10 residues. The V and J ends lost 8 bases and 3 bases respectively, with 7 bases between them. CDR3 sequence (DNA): TGCAGTCCCTCCGAAGAGACCCAGTACTTC. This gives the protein CSPSEETQYF.

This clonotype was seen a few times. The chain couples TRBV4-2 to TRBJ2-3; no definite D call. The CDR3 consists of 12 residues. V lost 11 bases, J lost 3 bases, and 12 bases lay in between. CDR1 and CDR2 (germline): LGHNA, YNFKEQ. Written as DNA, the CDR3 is TGTGCCGTCGGGTGGGAAACAGATACGCAGTATTTT. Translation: CAVGWETDTQYF.